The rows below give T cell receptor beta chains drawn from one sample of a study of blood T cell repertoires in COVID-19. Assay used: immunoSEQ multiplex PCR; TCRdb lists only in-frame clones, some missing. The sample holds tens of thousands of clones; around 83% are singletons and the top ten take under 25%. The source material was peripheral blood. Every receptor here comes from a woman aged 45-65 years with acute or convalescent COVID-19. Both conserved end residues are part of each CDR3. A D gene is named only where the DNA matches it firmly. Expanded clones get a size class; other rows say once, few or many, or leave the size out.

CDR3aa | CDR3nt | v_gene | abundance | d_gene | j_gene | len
CASSQDRPNTEAFF | TGCGCCAGTTCCCAGGACAGGCCGAACACTGAAGCTTTCTTT | TRBV5-1 | few | TRBD1 | TRBJ1-1 | 14
CASSVGGHNTGELFF | TGTGCCAGCAGCGTAGGGGGACACAACACCGGGGAGCTGTTTTTT | TRBV9 | few | . | TRBJ2-2 | 15
CASAGPNSPLHF | TGTGCCAGCGCGGGACCAAATTCACCCCTCCACTTT | TRBV6-6 | . | . | TRBJ1-6 | 12
CASSPNNPAGYTF | TGTGCCAGCAGCCCAAACAACCCAGCGGGCTACACCTTC | TRBV12-3/TRBV12-4 | . | . | TRBJ1-2 | 13
CASSERSLAGNNEQFF | TGTGCCAGCAGTGAACGGAGCCTAGCGGGGAACAATGAGCAGTTCTTC | TRBV2 | once | TRBD2 | TRBJ2-1 | 16
CASSPTGTYEQYF | TGTGCCAGCAGCCCGACGGGAACCTACGAGCAGTACTTC | TRBV5-4 | . | . | TRBJ2-7 | 13
CASSLAGINIQYF | TGTGCCAGCAGCCTGGCGGGGATTAACATTCAGTACTTC | TRBV7-2 | . | . | TRBJ2-4 | 13
CASSLLRSGLAGDEQYF | TGTGCCAGCAGTTTACTCCGTTCGGGACTAGCGGGAGACGAGCAGTACTTC | TRBV27 | . | TRBD2 | TRBJ2-7 | 17
CASRSTGTRGYTF | TGTGCCAGCAGGTCGACCGGGACAAGGGGCTACACCTTC | TRBV12-3/TRBV12-4 | . | . | TRBJ1-2 | 13
CASSHGQSNTEAFF | TGCGCCAGCAGCCACGGACAGAGTAATACTGAAGCTTTCTTT | TRBV4-1 | . | . | TRBJ1-1 | 14
CASSFGGRAGEQFF | TGTGCCAGCAGCTTTGGCGGGAGGGCCGGTGAGCAGTTCTTC | TRBV7-9 | . | TRBD2 | TRBJ2-1 | 14
CASSRGQGGRESPLHF | TGTGCCAGCAGCAGGGGACAGGGAGGGAGGGAATCACCCCTCCACTTT | TRBV5-4 | few | TRBD1 | TRBJ1-6 | 16
CASSYAIGGPVYNEQFF | TGTGCCAGCAGTTACGCCATCGGGGGGCCCGTGTACAATGAGCAGTTCTTC | TRBV6-2/TRBV6-3 | . | . | TRBJ2-1 | 17
CASSLEGAGNQPQHF | TGTGCCAGCAGCTTAGAAGGGGCTGGAAATCAGCCCCAGCATTTT | TRBV5-5 | . | . | TRBJ1-5 | 15
CASSQLGGPNEKLFF | TGCGCCAGCAGCCAACTAGGGGGACCTAATGAAAAACTGTTTTTT | TRBV4-1 | . | . | TRBJ1-4 | 15
CASSQDSHREAFF | TGTGCCAGCAGTCAGGACAGCCACCGTGAAGCTTTCTTT | TRBV6-5 | . | . | TRBJ1-1 | 13
CASSQAGGPGEQFF | TGTGCCAGCAGCCAAGCGGGGGGGCCTGGTGAGCAGTTCTTC | TRBV3-1/TRBV3-2 | . | TRBD2 | TRBJ2-1 | 14
CASSIGFNDYYEQYF | TGTGCCAGTAGTATTGGTTTTAACGACTACTACGAGCAGTACTTC | TRBV19 | once | . | TRBJ2-7 | 15
CASSYSGAYNEQFF | TGCGCCAGCAGCTACAGCGGAGCCTACAATGAGCAGTTCTTC | TRBV5-1 | . | . | TRBJ2-1 | 14
CASVYNEKLFF | TGTGCCAGCGTCTATAATGAAAAACTGTTTTTT | TRBV28 | . | . | TRBJ1-4 | 11
CASSLVRSGPYEQYF | TGTGCCAGCAGCTTAGTAAGGAGTGGCCCCTACGAGCAGTACTTC | TRBV7-2 | . | . | TRBJ2-7 | 15
CASSQDPRDSTFLF | TGTGCCAGCAGCCAAGATCCTCGGGACAGTACATTCCTCTTC | TRBV4-2 | . | TRBD1 | TRBJ2-1 | 14
CASSQDGGQGRNEQFF | TGCGCCAGCAGCCAAGACGGGGGACAGGGGAGGAATGAGCAGTTCTTC | TRBV4-3 | once | TRBD1 | TRBJ2-1 | 16
CASSQGALTGELFF | TGCGCCAGCAGCCAGGGGGCCCTGACCGGGGAGCTGTTTTTT | TRBV4-1 | . | . | TRBJ2-2 | 14
CASQTPIGANYGYTF | TGTGCCAGCCAGACCCCTATTGGAGCTAACTATGGCTACACCTTC | TRBV19 | once | . | TRBJ1-2 | 15
CASSLNPGLYNEQFF | TGTGCCAGCAGCTTAAACCCAGGGCTCTACAATGAGCAGTTCTTC | TRBV7-6 | . | . | TRBJ2-1 | 15
CASSTPPTGMNTEAFF | TGTGCCAGTAGTACCCCCCCCACAGGGATGAACACTGAAGCTTTCTTT | TRBV19 | . | . | TRBJ1-1 | 16
CASRNLNYGYTF | TGTGCCAGCAGAAACCTAAACTATGGCTACACCTTC | TRBV27 | . | . | TRBJ1-2 | 12
CASSEVGGRWETQYF | TGTGCCAGCAGTGAAGTAGGCGGGAGATGGGAGACCCAGTACTTC | TRBV6-1 | . | TRBD2 | TRBJ2-5 | 15
CASTPRESSGELFF | TGTGCCAGCACCCCCAGGGAAAGCTCCGGGGAGCTGTTTTTT | TRBV6-5 | . | . | TRBJ2-2 | 14
CAGQWQANYGYTF | TGTGCCGGACAGTGGCAAGCTAACTATGGCTACACCTTC | TRBV30 | . | . | TRBJ1-2 | 13
CASSYSGTSGAGEQYF | TGTGCCAGCAGTTACTCCGGGACTAGCGGAGCGGGGGAGCAGTACTTC | TRBV6-6 | . | TRBD2 | TRBJ2-7 | 16
CASRLTAKGETQYF | TGTGCCAGCAGATTGACAGCGAAGGGGGAGACCCAGTACTTC | TRBV7-9 | . | . | TRBJ2-5 | 14
CASTPGLAPRAGELFF | TGTGCCTCGACACCGGGACTAGCTCCTAGGGCCGGGGAGCTGTTTTTT | TRBV30 | . | TRBD2 | TRBJ2-2 | 16
CASSRDSRGDEQYF | TGTGCCAGCAGCCGGGATAGTCGGGGGGATGAGCAGTACTTC | TRBV11-3 | . | TRBD2 | TRBJ2-7 | 14
CASSLGANQPQHF | TGCGCCAGCAGCTTGGGCGCAAATCAGCCCCAGCATTTT | TRBV5-1 | . | . | TRBJ1-5 | 13
CASSYSLGQGASGYTF | TGTGCCAGCAGTTACTCGCTCGGACAGGGGGCGTCCGGCTACACCTTC | TRBV6-2/TRBV6-3 | . | TRBD1 | TRBJ1-2 | 16
CSVEDEKETQYF | TGCAGCGTTGAAGATGAGAAAGAGACCCAGTACTTC | TRBV29-1 | . | . | TRBJ2-5 | 12
CASSLPGQRNTGELFF | TGTGCCAGCAGCTTGCCGGGACAGCGAAACACCGGGGAGCTGTTTTTT | TRBV5-4 | few | TRBD1 | TRBJ2-2 | 16
CASSARTVEENATNEKLFF | TGTGCCAGCAGCGCTAGGACAGTAGAAGAAAATGCAACTAATGAAAAACTGTTTTTT | TRBV21-1 | few | . | TRBJ1-4 | 19
CASSVEQGTYGYTF | TGTGCCAGCAGCGTCGAACAGGGTACCTATGGCTACACCTTC | TRBV5-5 | . | . | TRBJ1-2 | 14
CASSLGVRSPLHF | TGTGCCAGCAGTTTAGGAGTGCGTTCACCCCTCCACTTT | TRBV12-3/TRBV12-4 | . | . | TRBJ1-6 | 13
CASSFRETQYF | TGTGCCAGCAGTTTCCGGGAGACCCAGTACTTC | TRBV12-3/TRBV12-4 | . | . | TRBJ2-5 | 11
CASSYMAGLTGELFF | TGTGCCAGCAGTTACATGGCGGGACTCACCGGGGAGCTGTTTTTT | TRBV6-2/TRBV6-3 | once | . | TRBJ2-2 | 15
CASSVAGKGGGVRRNEQFF | TGTGCCAGCAGCGTAGCTGGTAAAGGCGGTGGGGTCCGGAGGAATGAGCAGTTCTTC | TRBV9 | . | . | TRBJ2-1 | 19
CASSLRLIPATGELFF | TGTGCCAGCAGTTTGCGGCTTATACCTGCGACCGGGGAGCTGTTTTTT | TRBV28 | . | . | TRBJ2-2 | 16
CASSLARAGELFF | TGTGCCAGCAGCTTAGCGCGGGCCGGGGAGCTGTTTTTT | TRBV7-6 | . | . | TRBJ2-2 | 13
CASSDRQGAIYEQYF | TGTGCCAGCAGTGATAGACAGGGGGCCATCTACGAGCAGTACTTC | TRBV6-6 | . | TRBD1 | TRBJ2-7 | 15
CASSPGRTPYTDTQYF | TGTGCCAGCAGCCCCGGAAGGACACCTTACACAGATACGCAGTATTTT | TRBV2 | few | . | TRBJ2-3 | 16
CASSSIRGTGELFF | TGTGCCAGCAGCTCTATCCGGGGGACCGGGGAGCTGTTTTTT | TRBV5-4 | . | . | TRBJ2-2 | 14
CASSPTGGYGYTF | TGTGCCAGCAGCCCCACAGGGGGCTATGGCTACACCTTC | TRBV7-2 | . | TRBD1 | TRBJ1-2 | 13
CASGEGGTRIYYTF | TGTGCCAGCGGAGAGGGCGGTACCCGGATATACTACACCTTC | TRBV19 | . | . | TRBJ1-2 | 14
CASSSTTGRETQYF | TGCGCCAGCAGCTCGACGACAGGGCGGGAGACCCAGTACTTC | TRBV5-1 | . | TRBD1 | TRBJ2-5 | 14
CASSLSSDRRMVGTEAFF | TGTGCCAGCAGCTTGAGTTCGGACAGGCGGATGGTGGGCACTGAAGCTTTCTTT | TRBV5-8 | . | TRBD1 | TRBJ1-1 | 18
CASSLASSGRAPDNEQFF | TGTGCCAGCAGCTTAGCCTCTAGCGGGAGGGCCCCGGACAATGAGCAGTTCTTC | TRBV11-3 | . | TRBD2 | TRBJ2-1 | 18